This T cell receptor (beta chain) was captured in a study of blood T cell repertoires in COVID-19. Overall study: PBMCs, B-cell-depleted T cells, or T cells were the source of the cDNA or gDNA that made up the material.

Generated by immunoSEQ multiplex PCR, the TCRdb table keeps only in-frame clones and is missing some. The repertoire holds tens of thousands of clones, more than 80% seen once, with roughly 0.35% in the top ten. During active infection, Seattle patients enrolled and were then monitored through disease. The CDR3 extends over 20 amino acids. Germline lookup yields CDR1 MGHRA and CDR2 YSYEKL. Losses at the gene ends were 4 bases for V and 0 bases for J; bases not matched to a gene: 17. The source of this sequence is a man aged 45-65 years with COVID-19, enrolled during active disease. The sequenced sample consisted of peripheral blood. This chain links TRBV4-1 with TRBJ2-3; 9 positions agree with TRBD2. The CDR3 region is CASSPRPAGGYKISTDTQYF. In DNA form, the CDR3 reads TGCGCCAGCAGCCCTAGGCCAGCGGGAGGTTATAAGATCAGCACAGATACGCAGTATTTT.